Presented here are 3 T cell receptor beta chains from one specimen sequenced in a study of blood T cell repertoires in COVID-19 (TCRdb year 2020). Libraries were made using the immunoSEQ multiplex PCR assay. TCRdb holds this immuneACCESS table with in-frame rearrangements only. Some clones are missing; in checked studies, unresolved V genes explain under half, and the rest has no known cause. The sample yields about 250,000 clones; roughly 87% were counted once. The top ten constitute roughly 0.8% of the sample. What was sequenced was peripheral blood. These receptors were collected from a woman in her 30s with acute or convalescent COVID-19.

The rearrangement uses TRBV6-6 and TRBJ2-3; D perhaps matches TRBD1 (6 bases). The germline gives CDR1 MNHNY, CDR2 SVGAGI (reference sequence). This CDR3 has 15 residues. Trimming took off 2 bases at V and 5 bases at J, with 14 bases between the two ends. The CDR3 protein is CASSYGRQGQDTQYF. In DNA, the CDR3 is TGTGCCAGCAGTTACGGGCGTCAGGGACAAGATACGCAGTATTTT.

The chain joins TRBV29-1 to TRBJ2-3, with TRBD1 matching over 10 bases. The CDR3 runs to 14 residues. Losses at the gene ends were 4 bases for V and 1 base for J; bases not matched to a gene: 2. Per the germline V gene, CDR1 is SQVTM and CDR2 is ANQGSEA. The CDR3 protein is CSVVDRGRTDTQYF. The CDR3 coding sequence is TGCAGCGTTGTAGACAGGGGGCGCACAGATACGCAGTATTTT.

This clone was seen at least ten times. This chain joins TRBV12-3 or TRBV12-4 and TRBJ1-2; D call uncertain. The CDR3 has 12 amino acids. V was trimmed by 8 bases and J by 4 bases, leaving 11 bases between them. The CDR3 coding sequence is TGTGCCAGCTCCCCCACTGGCTATGGCTACACCTTC. Translation: CASSPTGYGYTF.